Presented here are 30 T cell receptor beta chains from one specimen sequenced in a study of blood T cell repertoires in COVID-19. Profiling relied on immunoSEQ multiplex PCR, and the TCRdb table lists in-frame clones only, not all of them. Found here are roughly 24,000 clones, 90% to 95% of them singletons; the top ten hold 2.1%. Specimen: peripheral blood. The receptors derive from a human donor in a cohort sampled during active COVID-19.

The V gene is TRBV28, the J gene TRBJ2-1, with 14 positions matching TRBD2. Germline lookup yields CDR1 MDHEN and CDR2 SYDVKM. The CDR3 runs to 17 residues. V shed 7 bases, J shed 5 bases, and the junction held 10 bases outside the gene matches. The CDR3 spells CASNLFRTSGRNNEQFF. CDR3 bases: TGTGCCAGCAACCTATTCCGGACTAGCGGGAGGAACAATGAGCAGTTCTTC.

J is TRBJ2-5 and V is TRBV11-3; D might be TRBD2 (5 bases). The CDR3 length is 16 residues. Germline V gives CDR1 SGHNT, CDR2 YENEEA. The V and J ends lost 4 bases and 4 bases respectively, with 19 bases between them. CDR3 region: CASSSPLRAATETQYF. CDR3 coding DNA: TGTGCCAGCAGCTCTCCGTTGAGAGCGGCCACAGAGACCCAGTACTTC.

This clone is a singleton in its sample. The chain joins TRBV18 to TRBJ1-1, with D hard to call. Germline V lookup: CDR1 KGHSH, CDR2 LQKENI. V lost 6 bases and J lost 1, with 12 bases in between. The CDR3 is made up of 14 amino acids. The CDR3 nucleotides are TGTGCCAGCTCCGCTGGTTCGGGGAACACTGAAGCTTTCTTT. This encodes CASSAGSGNTEAFF.

The chain has TRBV28 and TRBJ2-7; D gene uncertain. V lost 3 bases, J lost 4 bases, and 7 bases lay in between. CDR3 length: 12 amino acids. Per the germline V gene, CDR1 is MDHEN and CDR2 is SYDVKM. CDR3 nucleotides: TGTGCCAGCAGTTTCCTCAGATACGAGCAGTACTTC. Protein product: CASSFLRYEQYF.

This chain connects TRBV4-2 to TRBJ2-6, with TRBD1 matching 8 bases. The CDR3 runs to 18 residues. Trimming cost V 3 bases and J 1 base; bases outside gene matches: 8. The V gene's germline CDR1 is LGHNA and CDR2 YNFKEQ. CDR3 nucleotide sequence: TGTGCCAGCAGCCAGGAAAGTCAGGGGGCGTCTGGGGCCAACGTCCTGACTTTC. Amino acids: CASSQESQGASGANVLTF.

The chain uses TRBV19 and TRBJ2-5, with 8 positions matching TRBD1. The trim removed 4 bases at V and 5 bases at J, leaving 6 bases unmatched. This CDR3 is built from 14 residues. The germline V gene has CDR1 LNHDA and CDR2 SQIVND (reference sequence). In DNA form, the CDR3 reads TGTGCCAGTAGTACACGGACAGGGCGTGAGACCCAGTACTTC. Its protein is CASSTRTGRETQYF.

The CDR3 protein is CASRYTGDCNYGYTF. As DNA, the CDR3 is TGCGCCAGCAGATATACAGGGGATTGTAACTATGGCTACACCTTC. V usage is TRBV10-1 and J usage is TRBJ1-2; 7 nucleotides align to TRBD1. The CDR3 runs to 15 residues. Germline trimming cut 6 bases from V and 1 base from J; bases unmatched to any gene: 8. The germline V gene encodes CDR1 WNHNN and CDR2 SYGVQD (reference sequence).

The V call is TRBV6-1, the J call TRBJ1-5; no reliable D call. CDR1 is MNHNS, CDR2 SASEGT, per germline. CDR3 length equals 16 residues. V lost 1 base and J 0 bases, leaving 10 bases between the germline ends. The DNA for the CDR3 is TGTGCCAGCAGTGAAGGCAGACTCTATAGCAATCAGCCCCAGCATTTT. Translating gives CASSEGRLYSNQPQHF.

The V gene is TRBV10-1, the J gene TRBJ2-3, with 7 bases that match TRBD1. Losses at the gene ends were 3 bases for V and 1 base for J; bases not matched to a gene: 1. Germline values: CDR1 WNHNN, CDR2 SYGVQD (reference sequence). The CDR3 runs 14 residues. CDR3 in DNA: TGCGCCAGCAGTGACGGACAGGGCACAGATACGCAGTATTTT. This sequence encodes CASSDGQGTDTQYF.

The chain combines TRBV11-3 with TRBJ1-6; 8 positions agree with TRBD1. J gave up 10 bases and V 4 bases, and 6 bases lay outside the gene matches. The CDR3 loop spans 14 amino acids. CDR1 and CDR2 (germline): SGHNT, YENEEA. Here the CDR3 DNA reads TGTGCCAGCAGCTCAGGACAGGGAGGGTCACCCCTCCACTTT. Its translation: CASSSGQGGSPLHF.

This rearrangement joins TRBV5-4 to TRBJ1-6; 9 nucleotides line up with TRBD1. Per the germline V gene, CDR1 is SGHNT and CDR2 is YYREEE (reference sequence). V was pared by 0 bases and J by 7 bases, with 8 bases of the junction left unmatched. This CDR3 comprises 17 residues. CDR3 DNA: TGTGCCAGCAGCTTGGAAGGTGGGGGGACAGGGAATTCACCCCTCCACTTT. Translated, it gives CASSLEGGGTGNSPLHF.

The chain carries TRBV11-3 and TRBJ2-3, with 16 bases aligning to TRBD2. The V and J ends lost 7 bases and 4 bases, in that order; junction bases with no gene match: 8. The CDR3 has 17 amino acids. Per the germline V gene, CDR1 is SGHNT and CDR2 is YENEEA. The CDR3 spells CASKGQGTSGRADTQYF. The CDR3 bases are TGTGCCAGCAAAGGCCAAGGGACTAGCGGGAGGGCAGATACGCAGTATTTT.

The chain combines TRBV24-1 with TRBJ1-5; a weak D match, TRBD1 (6 bases). Trimming took off 7 bases at V and 2 bases at J, with 8 bases between the two ends. This CDR3 has 13 residues. Germline loops: CDR1 KGHDR, CDR2 SFDVKD. The CDR3 sequence: CATRGGGNQPQHF. CDR3 nucleotides: TGTGCCACCAGAGGGGGGGGCAATCAGCCCCAGCATTTT.

V gene TRBV20-1 combines with J gene TRBJ2-5; D remains ambiguous. CDR1 DFQATT and CDR2 SNEGSKA come from the germline V gene (reference sequence). The CDR3 is 10 amino acids. The CDR3 loop is CSQARETQYF. DNA of the CDR3: TGCAGCCAAGCCAGGGAGACCCAGTACTTC.

The chain uses TRBV29-1 and TRBJ1-4, with 7 bases lining up with TRBD1. The V and J ends lost 4 bases and 7 bases, in that order; junction bases with no gene match: 6. Germline V CDR1 and CDR2: SQVTM, ANQGSEA. There are 13 residues in the CDR3. DNA of the CDR3: TGCAGCGTTGTAAGGGACAGCGGTGAAAAACTGTTTTTT. Its protein is CSVVRDSGEKLFF.

The J gene is TRBJ1-3, the V gene TRBV6-6, with 8 bases matching TRBD1. The trim removed 6 bases at V and 11 bases at J, leaving 12 bases unmatched. The CDR3 is 14 amino acids. Germline V gives CDR1 MNHNY, CDR2 SVGAGI (reference sequence). The chain's CDR3 is CASSPTGGHEAIYF. The DNA for the CDR3 is TGTGCCAGCAGCCCTACAGGGGGGCACGAGGCCATATATTTT.

The J gene is TRBJ2-7, the V gene TRBV6-6, with 9 positions matching TRBD1. Germline CDR1 and CDR2: MNHNY and SVGAGI (reference sequence). The CDR3 contains 14 residues. The ends lost 0 bases at V and 3 bases at J; junction bases unmatched: 0. CDR3 nucleotides: TGTGCCAGCAGTTACTCGACAGGGGGCTACGAGCAGTACTTC. This encodes CASSYSTGGYEQYF.

V is TRBV3-1 (or the pseudogene TRBV3-2) and J is TRBJ1-2; TRBD1 might be the D (5 bases). V was trimmed by 0 bases and J by 0 bases, leaving 20 bases between them. This CDR3 spans 19 amino acids. CDR1 is LGHDT, CDR2 YNNKEL, per germline (reference sequence). CDR3 sequence reads: CASSQDQWGSLNPNYGYTF. The CDR3 DNA is TGTGCCAGCAGCCAAGATCAATGGGGCAGCCTCAACCCTAACTATGGCTACACCTTC.

The chain has TRBV27 and TRBJ2-6; the D gene is possibly TRBD2 (5 bases). The CDR3 is 15 amino acids. Germline CDR1 MNHEY, CDR2 SMNVEV (reference sequence). Trimming took off 0 bases at V and 4 bases at J, with 7 bases between the two ends. The CDR3 DNA reads TGTGCCAGCAGTTTATCCCGGGAAGGGGCCAACGTCCTGACTTTC. It yields the protein CASSLSREGANVLTF.

The chain combines TRBV12-3 or TRBV12-4 with TRBJ2-1, with 7 bases that match TRBD2. V trimming: 8 bases; J trimming: 6 bases; junction bases outside the gene matches: 7. CDR3 length: 13 residues. In DNA form, the CDR3 reads TGTGCCAGCGCCCAGCGGGACCTCAATGAGCAGTTCTTC. It translates to CASAQRDLNEQFF.

This sequence joins TRBV29-1 and TRBJ2-7; TRBD1 is a possible D gene (6 bases). The V and J ends lost 5 bases and 1 base respectively, with 12 bases between them. The CDR3 spans 13 residues. Germline V gene sequence: CDR1 SQVTM, CDR2 ANQGSEA. As DNA, the CDR3 is TGCAGCGTTCCCGGGACATCTTCCTACGAGCAGTACTTC. Translated, it gives CSVPGTSSYEQYF.

This clone was found once. J is TRBJ2-1 and V is TRBV7-2; 7 bases are shared with TRBD1. J lost 0 bases, V lost 5 bases, and 13 bases had no gene match. Germline-derived CDR1 and CDR2 are SGHTA and FQGNSA. The CDR3 has 18 residues. This CDR3 is CASSPRTGQGSSYNEQFF. The DNA for the CDR3 is TGTGCCAGCAGCCCCCGGACAGGTCAGGGAAGCTCCTACAATGAGCAGTTCTTC.

This clone was recorded once. The chain has TRBV11-3 and TRBJ2-3, with 7 bases matching TRBD2. The CDR3 loop spans 17 amino acids. CDR1 and CDR2 (germline): SGHNT, YENEEA. Germline trimming cut 6 bases from V and 3 bases from J; bases unmatched to any gene: 15. The chain's CDR3 is CASSYNFGREGTDTQYF. In DNA form, the CDR3 reads TGTGCCAGCAGTTACAATTTTGGAAGGGAGGGAACAGATACGCAGTATTTT.

V gene TRBV6-5 combines with J gene TRBJ2-1; 11 nucleotides agree with TRBD2. Per germline, CDR1 MNHEY and CDR2 SVGAGI. This CDR3 comprises 14 residues. J lost 8 bases, V lost 5 bases, and 5 bases had no gene match. For the CDR3, the DNA is TGTGCCAGCAGTCTAGCGGGAGGTTACGATGAGCAGTTCTTC. Amino acids: CASSLAGGYDEQFF.

The chain employs TRBV6-6 and TRBJ2-1, with D perhaps TRBD1 (6 bases). Trimming removed 5 bases at V and 1 base at J, with 15 bases between. The CDR3 loop spans 16 amino acids. Germline CDR1 and CDR2: MNHNY and SVGAGI (reference sequence). The CDR3 bases are TGTGCCAGCAGTCCGTCCCGAGGGGGATCCTACAATGAGCAGTTCTTC. Translated: CASSPSRGGSYNEQFF.

The sample holds one count of this clone. The rearrangement joins TRBV6-5 to TRBJ1-1; D perhaps matches TRBD1 (6 bases). The CDR3 covers 13 residues. The V end was cut by 9 bases, the J end by 0 bases, with 11 bases between. Per germline, CDR1 MNHEY and CDR2 SVGAGI. CDR3 region: CASRQALNTEAFF. The CDR3 DNA is TGTGCCAGTCGACAGGCCCTGAACACTGAAGCTTTCTTT.

This rearrangement joins TRBV5-1 to TRBJ1-4; D possibly corresponds to TRBD1 (6 bases). The V end lost 4 bases, the J end lost 1 base, and 11 bases lay between the germline ends. From germline, CDR1 is SGHRS and CDR2 YFSETQ. The CDR3 sequence is 15 residues long. CDR3 coding DNA: TGCGCCAGCAGCCAACAGGGAATAACTAATGAAAAACTGTTTTTT. It specifies CASSQQGITNEKLFF.

This chain connects TRBV9 to TRBJ1-1, with TRBD1 matching over 10 bases. The CDR3 is made up of 17 amino acids. In germline, CDR1 is SGDLS, CDR2 YYNGEE. V was clipped by 2 bases and J by 1 base; unmatched bases: 8. CDR3 in DNA: TGTGCCAGCAGCGTGGGGACAGGGGACTCGGCGAACACTGAAGCTTTCTTT. Protein sequence: CASSVGTGDSANTEAFF.

The genes are TRBV29-1 and TRBJ2-5; 7 bases agree with TRBD2. The CDR3 consists of 14 residues. Germline V lookup: CDR1 SQVTM, CDR2 ANQGSEA. Trimming at V came to 3 bases and at J to 1 base, leaving 5 bases not matched to a gene. The CDR3 sequence: CSVEGRLAQETQYF. For the CDR3, the DNA is TGCAGCGTTGAGGGCCGACTAGCCCAAGAGACCCAGTACTTC.

J is TRBJ1-1 and V is TRBV27; D gene ambiguous. CDR3 length: 14 residues. The V end lost 3 bases, the J end lost 0 bases, and 8 bases lay between the germline ends. CDR1 is MNHEY and CDR2 is SMNVEV in the germline V gene (reference sequence). This chain's CDR3 is CASSFGALNTEAFF. The CDR3, as DNA: TGTGCCAGCAGTTTTGGAGCCCTGAACACTGAAGCTTTCTTT.